This T cell receptor (beta chain) emerged from a study of low-dose radiotherapy and immunotherapy resistance in tumors. The wider study: Patients were treated with intravenous nivolumab at 240 mg every two weeks and were also dosed with ipilimumab at 1 mg/kg every six weeks. Aspirin was taken orally by patients at 300 mg daily for four cycles from cycle 1 day 1. Every two weeks, the protocol called for intravenous cyclophosphamide at 200 mg/m2. It was given one day before each radiation and immunotherapy administration.

Time point in this sample: after trial treatment. The treatment here: LDRT plus nivolumab, ipilimumab, low-dose cyclophosphamide and aspirin (RACIN trial). Donors, who were enrolled in a single-arm phase I dose-escalation trial, received nivolumab, ipilimumab, aspirin, low-dose cyclophosphamide and low-dose radiotherapy. The germline V gene encodes CDR1 KGHSH and CDR2 LQKENI. The CDR3 sequence is 16 residues long. The V end lost 4 bases, the J end lost 0 bases, and 16 bases lay between the germline ends. This clonotype was counted many times. First-strand cDNA relied on TRAV- and TRBV-specific primers spanning alpha and beta chains. The authors amplified TCRs for about 20 PCR cycles with a constant-region primer and a V-primer adapter. TCRdb ran MiXCR on the reads and lists one entry per CDR3 protein. The sample has about 91,000 distinct CDR3 sequences; about 20% are singletons.

The sequencing here drew on PBMCs, taken after low-dose radiotherapy plus immunotherapy. This chain uses TRBV18 with TRBJ2-7; D possibly corresponds to TRBD1 (5 bases). The sequence was obtained from a female donor with ovarian cancer. Here the CDR3 reads CASSLQEPQGSYEQYF. The CDR3 DNA reads TGTGCCAGCTCACTACAAGAGCCCCAGGGCTCCTACGAGCAGTACTTC.